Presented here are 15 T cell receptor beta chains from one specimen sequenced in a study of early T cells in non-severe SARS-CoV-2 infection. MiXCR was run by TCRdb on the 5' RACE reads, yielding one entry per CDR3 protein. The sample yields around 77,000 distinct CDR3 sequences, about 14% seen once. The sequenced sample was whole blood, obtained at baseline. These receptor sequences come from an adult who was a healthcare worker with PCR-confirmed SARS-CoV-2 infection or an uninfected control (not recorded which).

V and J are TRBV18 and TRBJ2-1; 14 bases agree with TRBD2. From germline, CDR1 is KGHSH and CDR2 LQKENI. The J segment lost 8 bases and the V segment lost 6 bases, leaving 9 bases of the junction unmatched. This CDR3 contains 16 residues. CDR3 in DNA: TGTGCCAGCTCGCTATCCGGGACTAGCGGGAGTTATGAGCAGTTCTTC. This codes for CASSLSGTSGSYEQFF.

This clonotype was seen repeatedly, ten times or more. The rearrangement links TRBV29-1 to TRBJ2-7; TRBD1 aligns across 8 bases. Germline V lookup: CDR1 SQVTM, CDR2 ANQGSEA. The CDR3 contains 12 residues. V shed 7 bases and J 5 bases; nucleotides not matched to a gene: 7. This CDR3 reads CSAGDRQNEQYF. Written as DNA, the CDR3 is TGCAGCGCGGGGGACAGGCAAAACGAGCAGTACTTC.

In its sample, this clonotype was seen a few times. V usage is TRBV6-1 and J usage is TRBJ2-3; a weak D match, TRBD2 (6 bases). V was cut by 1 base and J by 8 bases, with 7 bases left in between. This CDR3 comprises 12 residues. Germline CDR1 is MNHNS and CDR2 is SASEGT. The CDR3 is CASSEVGGTQYF. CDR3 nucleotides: TGTGCCAGCAGTGAAGTGGGGGGTACGCAGTATTTT.

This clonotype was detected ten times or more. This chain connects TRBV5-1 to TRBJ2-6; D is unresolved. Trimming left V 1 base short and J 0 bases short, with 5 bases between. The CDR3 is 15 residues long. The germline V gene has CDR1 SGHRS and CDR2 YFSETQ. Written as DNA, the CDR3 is TGCGCCAGCAGCTTGAAAAGCTCTGGGGCCAACGTCCTGACTTTC. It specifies CASSLKSSGANVLTF. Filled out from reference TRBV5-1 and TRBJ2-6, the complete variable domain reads KAGVTQTPRYLIKTRGQQVTLSCSPISGHRSVSWYQQTPGQGLQFLFEYFSETQRNKGNFPGRFSGRQFSNSRSEMNVSTLELGDSALYLCASSLKSSGANVLTFGAGSRLTVL.

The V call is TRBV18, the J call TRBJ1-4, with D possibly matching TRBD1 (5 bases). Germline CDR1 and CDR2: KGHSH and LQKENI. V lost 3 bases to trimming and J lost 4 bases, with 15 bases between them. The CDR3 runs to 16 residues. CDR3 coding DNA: TGTGCCAGCTCACCCCAATGGGGGGAGATTAATGAAAAACTGTTTTTT. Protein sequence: CASSPQWGEINEKLFF.

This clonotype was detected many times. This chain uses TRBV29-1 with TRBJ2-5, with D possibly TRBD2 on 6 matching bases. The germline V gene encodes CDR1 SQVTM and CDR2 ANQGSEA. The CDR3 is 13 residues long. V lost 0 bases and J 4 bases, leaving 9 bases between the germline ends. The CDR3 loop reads CSVEDPGVETQYF. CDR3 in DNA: TGCAGCGTTGAAGACCCGGGAGTAGAGACCCAGTACTTC.

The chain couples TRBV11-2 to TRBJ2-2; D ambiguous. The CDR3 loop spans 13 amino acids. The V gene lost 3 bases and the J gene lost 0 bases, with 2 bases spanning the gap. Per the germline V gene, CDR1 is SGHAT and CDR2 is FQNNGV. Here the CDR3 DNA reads TGTGCCAGCAGCTTCTCGAACACCGGGGAGCTGTTTTTT. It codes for CASSFSNTGELFF.

The CDR3 loop is CASSWVGHEQYF. CDR3 nucleotide sequence: TGTGCCAGCAGCTGGGTCGGGCACGAGCAGTACTTC. The chain recombines TRBV5-4 with TRBJ2-7; D remains unclear. Looked up from germline, CDR1 is SGHNT and CDR2 is YYREEE (reference sequence). The CDR3 is made up of 12 amino acids. Trimming stripped 3 bases from V and 5 bases from J, with 9 bases between.

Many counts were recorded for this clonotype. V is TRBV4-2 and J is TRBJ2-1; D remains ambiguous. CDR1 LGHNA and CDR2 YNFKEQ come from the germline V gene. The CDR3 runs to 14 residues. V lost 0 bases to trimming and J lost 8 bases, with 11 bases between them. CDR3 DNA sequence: TGTGCCAGCAGCCAAGATCTGCCCGGCGATGAGCAGTTCTTC. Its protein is CASSQDLPGDEQFF.

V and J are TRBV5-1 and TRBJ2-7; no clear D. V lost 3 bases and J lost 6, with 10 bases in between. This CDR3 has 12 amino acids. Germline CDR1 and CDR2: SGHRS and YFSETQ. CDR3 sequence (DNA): TGCGCCAGCAGCTCAAACCCGTCCGAGCAGTACTTC. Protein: CASSSNPSEQYF.

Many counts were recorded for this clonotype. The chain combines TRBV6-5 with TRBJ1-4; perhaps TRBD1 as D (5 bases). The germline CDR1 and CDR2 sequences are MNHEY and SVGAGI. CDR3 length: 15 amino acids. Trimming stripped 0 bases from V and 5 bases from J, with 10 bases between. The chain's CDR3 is CASSYSNRRNEKLFF. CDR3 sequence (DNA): TGTGCCAGCAGTTACTCGAACAGGAGGAATGAAAAACTGTTTTTT.

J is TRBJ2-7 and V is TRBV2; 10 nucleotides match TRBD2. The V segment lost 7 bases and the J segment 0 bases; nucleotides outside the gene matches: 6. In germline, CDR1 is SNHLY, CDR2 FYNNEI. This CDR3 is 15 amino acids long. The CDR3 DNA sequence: TGTGCCAGCACCAGAGCGGGAGGGGCCTCCTACGAGCAGTACTTC. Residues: CASTRAGGASYEQYF.

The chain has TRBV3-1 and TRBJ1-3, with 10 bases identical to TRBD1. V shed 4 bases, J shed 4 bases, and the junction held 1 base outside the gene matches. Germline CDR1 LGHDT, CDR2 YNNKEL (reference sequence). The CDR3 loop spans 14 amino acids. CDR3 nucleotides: TGTGCCAGCAGCCTGGGACAGGGGGGAAACACCATATATTTT. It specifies CASSLGQGGNTIYF.

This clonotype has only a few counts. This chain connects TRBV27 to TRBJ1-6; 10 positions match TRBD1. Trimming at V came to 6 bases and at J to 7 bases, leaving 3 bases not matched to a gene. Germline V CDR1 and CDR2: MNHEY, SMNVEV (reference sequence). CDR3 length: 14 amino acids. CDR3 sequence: CASSRGQGNSPLHF. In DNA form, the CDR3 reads TGTGCCAGCAGCCGGGGACAGGGGAATTCACCCCTCCACTTT.

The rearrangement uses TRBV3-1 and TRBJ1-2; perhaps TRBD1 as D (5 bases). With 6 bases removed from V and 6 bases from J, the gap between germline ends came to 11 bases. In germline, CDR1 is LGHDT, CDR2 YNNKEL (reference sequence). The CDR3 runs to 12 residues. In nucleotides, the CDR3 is TGTGCCAGCAGTACTAGGACAAATGGCTACACCTTC. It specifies CASSTRTNGYTF.